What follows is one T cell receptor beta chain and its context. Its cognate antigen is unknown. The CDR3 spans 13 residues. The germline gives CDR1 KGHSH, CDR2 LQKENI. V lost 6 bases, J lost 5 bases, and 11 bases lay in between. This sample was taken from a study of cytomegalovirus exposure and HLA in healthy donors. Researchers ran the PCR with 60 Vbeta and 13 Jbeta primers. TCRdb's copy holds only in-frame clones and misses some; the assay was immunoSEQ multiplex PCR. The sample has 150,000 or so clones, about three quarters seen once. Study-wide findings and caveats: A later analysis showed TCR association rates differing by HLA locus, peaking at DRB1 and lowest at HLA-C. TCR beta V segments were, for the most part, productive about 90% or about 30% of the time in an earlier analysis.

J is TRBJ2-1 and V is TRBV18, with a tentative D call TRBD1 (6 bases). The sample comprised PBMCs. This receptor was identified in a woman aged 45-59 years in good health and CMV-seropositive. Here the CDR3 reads CASSQGLDNEQFF. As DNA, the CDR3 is TGTGCCAGCTCCCAGGGGCTCGACAATGAGCAGTTCTTC.